This T cell receptor (beta chain) was sequenced in a study of cytomegalovirus exposure and HLA in healthy donors. In the study overall: An analysis done earlier identified about 100 million unique TCR beta sequences from approximately 200 million T cells.

PCR was performed using 60 Vbeta and 13 Jbeta primers. Per the original data handling: In a later analysis, about 12 million of 83 million or so unique beta chains occurred in at least two donors. Only in-frame clones appear in the TCRdb table, and some are missing; sequencing was by immunoSEQ multiplex PCR. The D gene and trimming were derived from the DNA, and the V and J assignments and clone size from that table. Here the sample spans around 38,000 clones, around three fifths being singletons. This clone was counted between two and nine times. Antigen specificity is unknown. Within the sample, other DNA sequences also encode this same CDR3. The CDR3 is made up of 15 amino acids. CDR1 is MNHEY and CDR2 is SVGAGI in the germline V gene. Trimming left V 0 bases short and J 2 bases short, with 7 bases between. Notes on the study in general: Associated with cytomegalovirus, according to the listing, were around 170 TCR beta chains. Later findings reportedly placed an Asian-associated ancestry cluster below the approximately 670-donor mean for N-insertions.

This receptor was obtained from a man aged 50 or older in good health and CMV-seropositive. Material for sequencing was PBMCs. The chain has TRBV6-5 and TRBJ1-4; D gene ambiguous. The CDR3 DNA follows: TGTGCCAGCAGTTACTCGCCCGCGACTAATGAAAAACTGTTTTTT. Translation gives CASSYSPATNEKLFF.